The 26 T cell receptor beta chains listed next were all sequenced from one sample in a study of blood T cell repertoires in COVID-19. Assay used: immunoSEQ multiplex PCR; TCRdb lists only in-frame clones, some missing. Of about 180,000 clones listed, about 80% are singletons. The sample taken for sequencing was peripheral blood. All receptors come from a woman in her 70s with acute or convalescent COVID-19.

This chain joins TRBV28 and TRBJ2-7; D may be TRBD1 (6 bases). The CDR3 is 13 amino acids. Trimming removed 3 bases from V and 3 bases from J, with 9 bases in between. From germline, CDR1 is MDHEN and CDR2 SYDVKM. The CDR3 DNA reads TGTGCCAGCAGTTTGGGCAGGGGCTACGAGCAGTACTTC. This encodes CASSLGRGYEQYF.

The CDR3 reads CASRKNRDNSGNTIYF. As DNA, the CDR3 is TGCGCCAGCAGAAAAAACCGGGACAACTCTGGAAACACCATATATTTT. V and J are TRBV5-1 and TRBJ1-3, with D possibly matching TRBD1 (6 bases). The CDR3 runs 16 residues. CDR1 and CDR2 from the germline V gene are SGHRS and YFSETQ. Trimming took off 5 bases at V and 0 bases at J, with 15 bases between the two ends.

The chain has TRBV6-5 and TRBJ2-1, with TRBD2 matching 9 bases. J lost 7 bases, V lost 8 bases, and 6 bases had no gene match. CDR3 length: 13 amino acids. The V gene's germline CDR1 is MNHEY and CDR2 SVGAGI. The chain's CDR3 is CASRAGGLNEQFF. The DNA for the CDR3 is TGTGCCAGCCGGGCGGGAGGGTTAAATGAGCAGTTCTTC.

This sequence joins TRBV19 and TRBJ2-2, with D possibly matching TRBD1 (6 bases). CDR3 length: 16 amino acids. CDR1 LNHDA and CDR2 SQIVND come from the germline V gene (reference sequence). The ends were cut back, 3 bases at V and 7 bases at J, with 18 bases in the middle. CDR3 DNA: TGTGCCAGTAGTATCCAGGGGTCATTTTACGGCGGGGAGCTGTTTTTT. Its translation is CASSIQGSFYGGELFF.

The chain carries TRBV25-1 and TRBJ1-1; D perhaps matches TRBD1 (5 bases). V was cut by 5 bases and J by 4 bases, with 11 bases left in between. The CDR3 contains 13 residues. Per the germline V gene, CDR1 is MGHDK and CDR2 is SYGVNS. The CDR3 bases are TGTGCCAGCAGTTCACAGGTTACCACTGAAGCTTTCTTT. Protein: CASSSQVTTEAFF.

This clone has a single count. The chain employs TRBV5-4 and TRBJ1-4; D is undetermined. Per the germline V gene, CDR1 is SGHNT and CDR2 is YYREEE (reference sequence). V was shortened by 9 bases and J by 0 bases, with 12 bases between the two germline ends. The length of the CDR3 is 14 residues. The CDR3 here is CAIRGLSTNEKLFF. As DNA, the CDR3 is TGTGCCATACGAGGTTTATCAACTAATGAAAAACTGTTTTTT.

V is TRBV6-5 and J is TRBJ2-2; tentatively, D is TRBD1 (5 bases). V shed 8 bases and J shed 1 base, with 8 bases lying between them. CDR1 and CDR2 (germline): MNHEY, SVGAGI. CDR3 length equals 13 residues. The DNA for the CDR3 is TGTGCCAGCGCTGACAGGAACACCGGGGAGCTGTTTTTT. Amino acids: CASADRNTGELFF.

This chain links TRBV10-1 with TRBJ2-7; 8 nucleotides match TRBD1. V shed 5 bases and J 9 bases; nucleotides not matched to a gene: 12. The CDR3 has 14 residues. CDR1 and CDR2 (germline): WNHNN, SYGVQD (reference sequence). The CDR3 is CASSPGQAHEGQYF. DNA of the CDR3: TGCGCCAGCAGTCCGGGACAGGCCCATGAGGGGCAGTACTTC.

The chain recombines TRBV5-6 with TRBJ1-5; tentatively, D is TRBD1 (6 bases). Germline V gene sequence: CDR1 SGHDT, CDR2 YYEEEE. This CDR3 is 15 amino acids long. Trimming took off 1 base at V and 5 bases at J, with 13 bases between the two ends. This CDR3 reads CASSLSGGSDQPQHF. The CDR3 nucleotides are TGTGCCAGCAGCTTGTCGGGGGGCAGCGATCAGCCCCAGCATTTT.

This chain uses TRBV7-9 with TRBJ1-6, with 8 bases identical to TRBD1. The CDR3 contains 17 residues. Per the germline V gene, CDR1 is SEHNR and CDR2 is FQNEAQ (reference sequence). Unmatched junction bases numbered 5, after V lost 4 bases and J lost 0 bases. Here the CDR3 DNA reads TGTGCCAGCAGCTCGGACAGGGCGTACTCCTATAATTCACCCCTCCACTTT. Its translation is CASSSDRAYSYNSPLHF. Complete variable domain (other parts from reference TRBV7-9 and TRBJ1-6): DTGVSQNPRHKITKRGQNVTFRCDPISEHNRLYWYRQTLGQGPEFLTYFQNEAQLEKSRLLSDRFSAERPKGSFSTLEIQRTEQGDSAMYLCASSSDRAYSYNSPLHFGNGTRLTVT.

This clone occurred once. The CDR3 region is CASSFSGRGETQYF. DNA for the CDR3: TGTGCCAGCAGTTTTAGCGGGAGGGGGGAGACCCAGTACTTC. The V gene is TRBV7-3, the J gene TRBJ2-5; 11 bases are shared with TRBD2. Germline-derived CDR1 and CDR2 are SGHTA and FQGTGA. The CDR3 sequence is 14 residues long. With V trimmed by 6 bases and J by 5 bases, 5 bases remained unmatched. The full variable domain, in which reference TRBV7-3 and TRBJ2-5 provide the parts outside the CDR3, is GAGVSQTPSNKVTEKGKYVELRCDPISGHTALYWYRQSLGQGPEFLIYFQGTGAADDSGLPNDRFFAVRPEGSVSTLKIQRTERGDSAVYLCASSFSGRGETQYFGPGTRLLVL.

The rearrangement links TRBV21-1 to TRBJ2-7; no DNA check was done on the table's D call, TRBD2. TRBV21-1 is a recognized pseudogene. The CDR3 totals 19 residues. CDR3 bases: TGTGCCAGCAGCAAAGCCGGGGAGGGTATGACAAACATCTCCTACGAGCAGTACTTC. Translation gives CASSKAGEGMTNISYEQYF.

In nucleotides, the CDR3 is TGTGCCAGTAGTAGACAGGGGGCGAACAAGCCCCAGCATTTT. Protein: CASSRQGANKPQHF. The J gene is TRBJ1-5, the V gene TRBV19; 10 bases line up with TRBD1. Trimming cost V 4 bases and J 8 bases; bases outside gene matches: 5. Germline-derived CDR1 and CDR2 are LNHDA and SQIVND (reference sequence). This CDR3 comprises 14 residues.

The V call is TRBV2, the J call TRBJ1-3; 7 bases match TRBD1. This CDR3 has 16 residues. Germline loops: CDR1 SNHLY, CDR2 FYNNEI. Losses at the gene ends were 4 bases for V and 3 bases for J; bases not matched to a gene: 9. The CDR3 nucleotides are TGTGCCAGCAGTGTTAACCAGGGGGAGATTGGAAACACCATATATTTT. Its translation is CASSVNQGEIGNTIYF.

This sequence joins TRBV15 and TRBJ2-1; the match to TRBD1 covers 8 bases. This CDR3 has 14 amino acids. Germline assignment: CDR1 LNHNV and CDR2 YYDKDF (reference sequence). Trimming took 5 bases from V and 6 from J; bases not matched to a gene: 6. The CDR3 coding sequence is TGTGCCACCAGCGCCTACAGGGGGTTCAATGAGCAGTTCTTC. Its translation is CATSAYRGFNEQFF. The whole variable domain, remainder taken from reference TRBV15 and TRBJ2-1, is DAMVIQNPRYQVTQFGKPVTLSCSQTLNHNVMYWYQQKSSQAPKLLFHYYDKDFNNEADTPDNFQSRRPNTSFCFLDIRSPGLGDTAMYLCATSAYRGFNEQFFGPGTRLTVL.

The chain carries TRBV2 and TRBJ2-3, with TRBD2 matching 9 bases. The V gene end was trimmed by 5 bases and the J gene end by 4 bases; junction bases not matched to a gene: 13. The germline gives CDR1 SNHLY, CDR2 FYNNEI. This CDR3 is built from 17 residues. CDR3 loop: CASSPGRGTSPPDTQYF. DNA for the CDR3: TGTGCCAGCAGTCCAGGACGCGGGACTAGCCCCCCAGATACGCAGTATTTT.

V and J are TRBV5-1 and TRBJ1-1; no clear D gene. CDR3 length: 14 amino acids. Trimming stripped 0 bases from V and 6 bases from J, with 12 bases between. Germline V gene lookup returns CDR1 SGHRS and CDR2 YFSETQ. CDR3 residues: CASSLGGWRAEAFF. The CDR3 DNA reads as TGCGCCAGCAGCTTGGGTGGGTGGAGGGCTGAAGCTTTCTTT.

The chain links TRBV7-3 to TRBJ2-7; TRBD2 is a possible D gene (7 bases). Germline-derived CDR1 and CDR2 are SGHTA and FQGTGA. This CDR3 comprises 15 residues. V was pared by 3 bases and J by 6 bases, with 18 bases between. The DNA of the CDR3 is TGTGCCAGCAGCTTCGCCGGGGGCGGGAGAGGCGAGCAGTACTTC. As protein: CASSFAGGGRGEQYF.

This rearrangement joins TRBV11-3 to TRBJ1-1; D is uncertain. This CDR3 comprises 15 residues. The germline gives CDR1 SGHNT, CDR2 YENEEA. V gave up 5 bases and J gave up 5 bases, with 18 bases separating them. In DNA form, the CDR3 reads TGTGCCAGCAGCCTGCACGGGAGTATGGGAACTGAAGCTTTCTTT. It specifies CASSLHGSMGTEAFF.

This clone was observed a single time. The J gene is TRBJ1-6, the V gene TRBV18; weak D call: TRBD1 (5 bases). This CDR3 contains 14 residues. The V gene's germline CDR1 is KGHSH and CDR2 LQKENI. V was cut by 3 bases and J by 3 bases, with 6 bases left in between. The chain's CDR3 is CASSPDSYNSPLHF. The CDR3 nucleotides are TGTGCCAGCTCACCCGACAGCTATAATTCACCCCTCCACTTT.

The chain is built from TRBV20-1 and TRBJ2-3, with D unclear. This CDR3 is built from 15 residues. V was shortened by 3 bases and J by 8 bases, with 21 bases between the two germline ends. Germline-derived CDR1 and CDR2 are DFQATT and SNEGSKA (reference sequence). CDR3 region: CSASSTIPSTGTQYF. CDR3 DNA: TGCAGTGCTAGTTCGACCATACCGTCCACGGGTACGCAGTATTTT.

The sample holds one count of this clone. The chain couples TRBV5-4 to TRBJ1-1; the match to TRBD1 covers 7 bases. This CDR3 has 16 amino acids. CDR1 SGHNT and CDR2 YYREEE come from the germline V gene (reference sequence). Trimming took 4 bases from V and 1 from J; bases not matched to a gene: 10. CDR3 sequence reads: CASSPSPRTGNTEAFF. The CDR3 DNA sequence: TGTGCCAGCAGCCCCTCCCCCCGGACAGGGAACACTGAAGCTTTCTTT.

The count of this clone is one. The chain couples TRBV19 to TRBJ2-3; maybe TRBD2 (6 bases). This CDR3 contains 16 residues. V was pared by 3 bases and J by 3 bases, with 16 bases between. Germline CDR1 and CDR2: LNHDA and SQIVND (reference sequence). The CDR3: CASSIVTGVMTDTQYF. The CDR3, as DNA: TGTGCCAGTAGTATTGTTACGGGAGTGATGACAGATACGCAGTATTTT.

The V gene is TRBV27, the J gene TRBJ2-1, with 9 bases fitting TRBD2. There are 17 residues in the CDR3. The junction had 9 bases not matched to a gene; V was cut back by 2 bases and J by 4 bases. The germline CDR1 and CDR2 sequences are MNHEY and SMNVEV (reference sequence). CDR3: CASSLGASGTPYNEQFF. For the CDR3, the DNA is TGTGCCAGCAGTTTAGGCGCTAGCGGGACCCCGTACAATGAGCAGTTCTTC.

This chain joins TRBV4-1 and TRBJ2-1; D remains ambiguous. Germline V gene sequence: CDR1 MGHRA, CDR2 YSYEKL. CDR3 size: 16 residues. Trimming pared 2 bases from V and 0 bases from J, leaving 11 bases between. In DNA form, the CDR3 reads TGCGCCAGCAGCCAACGCACCAAGAGCTCCTACAATGAGCAGTTCTTC. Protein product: CASSQRTKSSYNEQFF.

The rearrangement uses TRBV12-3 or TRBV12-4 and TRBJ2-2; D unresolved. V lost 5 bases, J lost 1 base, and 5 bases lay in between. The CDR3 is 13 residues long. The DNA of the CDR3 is TGTGCCAGCAGTGAGATGAACACCGGGGAGCTGTTTTTT. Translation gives CASSEMNTGELFF.